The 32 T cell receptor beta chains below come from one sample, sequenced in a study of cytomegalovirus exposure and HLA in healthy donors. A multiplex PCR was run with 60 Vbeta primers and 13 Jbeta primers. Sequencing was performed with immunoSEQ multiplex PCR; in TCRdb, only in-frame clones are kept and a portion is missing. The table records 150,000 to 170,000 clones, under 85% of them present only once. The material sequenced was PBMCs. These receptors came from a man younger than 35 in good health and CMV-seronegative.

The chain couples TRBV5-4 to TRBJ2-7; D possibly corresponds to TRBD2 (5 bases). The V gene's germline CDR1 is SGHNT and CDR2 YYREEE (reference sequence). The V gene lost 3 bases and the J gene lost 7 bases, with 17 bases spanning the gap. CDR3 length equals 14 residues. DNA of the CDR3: TGTGCCAGCAGCTCTATGGGAGTGGTGGGAGAGCAGTACTTC. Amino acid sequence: CASSSMGVVGEQYF.

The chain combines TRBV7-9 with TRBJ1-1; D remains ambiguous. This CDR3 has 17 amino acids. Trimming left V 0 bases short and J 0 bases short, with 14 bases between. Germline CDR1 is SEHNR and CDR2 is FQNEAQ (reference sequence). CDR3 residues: CASSLALGRAMNTEAFF. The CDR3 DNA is TGTGCCAGCAGCTTAGCGCTGGGTAGAGCGATGAACACTGAAGCTTTCTTT.

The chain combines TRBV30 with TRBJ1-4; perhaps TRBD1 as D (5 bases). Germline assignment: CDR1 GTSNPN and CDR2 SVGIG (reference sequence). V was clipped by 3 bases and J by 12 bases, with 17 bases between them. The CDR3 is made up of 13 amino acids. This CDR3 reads CAWREQGQGELFF. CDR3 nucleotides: TGTGCCTGGAGGGAGCAGGGCCAAGGGGAACTGTTTTTT. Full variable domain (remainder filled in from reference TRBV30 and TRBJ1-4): SQTIHQWPATLVQPVGSPLSLECTVEGTSNPNLYWYRQAAGRGLQLLFYSVGIGQISSEVPQNLSASRPQDRQFILSSKKLLLSDSGFYLCAWREQGQGELFFGSGTQLSVL.

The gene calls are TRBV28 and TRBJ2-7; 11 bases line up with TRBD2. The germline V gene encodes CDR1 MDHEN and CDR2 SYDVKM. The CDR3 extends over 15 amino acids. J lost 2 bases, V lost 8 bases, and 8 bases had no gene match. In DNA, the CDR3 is TGTGCCAGCCAACCCGGGACTAGCGGACCCTACGAGCAGTACGTC. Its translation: CASQPGTSGPYEQYV.

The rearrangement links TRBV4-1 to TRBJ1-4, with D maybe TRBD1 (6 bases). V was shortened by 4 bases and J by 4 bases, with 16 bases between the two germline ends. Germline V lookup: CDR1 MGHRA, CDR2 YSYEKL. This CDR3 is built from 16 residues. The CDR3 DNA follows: TGCGCCAGCAGCCTCATAGAGGGGACAAATAATGAAAAACTGTTTTTT. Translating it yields CASSLIEGTNNEKLFF.

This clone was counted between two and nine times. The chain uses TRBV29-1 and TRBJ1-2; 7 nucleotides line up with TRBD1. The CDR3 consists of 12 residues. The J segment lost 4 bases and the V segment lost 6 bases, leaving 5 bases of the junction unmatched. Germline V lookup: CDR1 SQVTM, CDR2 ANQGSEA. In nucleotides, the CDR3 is TGCAGCGTGGGGGACAGTGGCTATGGCTACACCTTC. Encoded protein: CSVGDSGYGYTF.

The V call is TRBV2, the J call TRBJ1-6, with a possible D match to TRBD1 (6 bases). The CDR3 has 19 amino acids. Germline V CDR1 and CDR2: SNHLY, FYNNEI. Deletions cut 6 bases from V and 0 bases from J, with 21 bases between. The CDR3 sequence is CASRYSIQGRNSYNSPLHF. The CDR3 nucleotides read TGTGCCAGCAGATATAGTATACAGGGACGGAACTCCTATAATTCACCCCTCCACTTT. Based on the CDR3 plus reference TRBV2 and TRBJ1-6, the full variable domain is EPEVTQTPSHQVTQMGQEVILRCVPISNHLYFYWYRQILGQKVEFLVSFYNNEISEKSEIFDDQFSVERPDGSNFTLKIRSTKLEDSAMYFCASRYSIQGRNSYNSPLHFGNGTRLTVT.

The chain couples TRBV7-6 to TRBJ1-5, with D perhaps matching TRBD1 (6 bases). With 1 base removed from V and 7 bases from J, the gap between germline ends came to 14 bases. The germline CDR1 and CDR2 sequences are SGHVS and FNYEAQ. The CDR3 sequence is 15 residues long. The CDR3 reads CASSLGTEGYQPQHF. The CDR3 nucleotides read TGTGCCAGCAGCTTAGGGACAGAGGGATACCAGCCCCAGCATTTT.

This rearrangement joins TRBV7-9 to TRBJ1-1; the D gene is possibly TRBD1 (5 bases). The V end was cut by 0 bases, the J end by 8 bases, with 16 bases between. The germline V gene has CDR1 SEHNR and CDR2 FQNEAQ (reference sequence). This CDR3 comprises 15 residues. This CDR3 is CASSLAGGEVPEAFF. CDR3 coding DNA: TGTGCCAGCAGCTTAGCGGGAGGGGAGGTCCCCGAAGCTTTCTTT.

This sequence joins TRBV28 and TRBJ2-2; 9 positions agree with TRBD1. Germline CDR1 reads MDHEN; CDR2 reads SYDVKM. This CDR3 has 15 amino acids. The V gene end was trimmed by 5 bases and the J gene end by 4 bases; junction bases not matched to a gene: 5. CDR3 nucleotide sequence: TGTGCCAGCAGTAAACCGACAGGGGGCACCGGGGAGCTGTTTTTT. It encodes CASSKPTGGTGELFF.

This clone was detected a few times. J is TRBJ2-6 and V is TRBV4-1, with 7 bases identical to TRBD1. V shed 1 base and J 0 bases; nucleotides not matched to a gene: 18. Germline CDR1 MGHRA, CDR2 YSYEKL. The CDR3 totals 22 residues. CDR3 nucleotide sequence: TGCGCCAGCAGCCAAGTTCAGGCAGGGGGTTTTCAACAAGCCTCTGGGGCCAACGTCCTGACTTTC. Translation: CASSQVQAGGFQQASGANVLTF.

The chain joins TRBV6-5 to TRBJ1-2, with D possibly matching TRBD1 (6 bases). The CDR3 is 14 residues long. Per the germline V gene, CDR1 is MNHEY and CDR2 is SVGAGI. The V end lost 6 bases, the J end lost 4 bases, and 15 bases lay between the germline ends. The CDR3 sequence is CASRQGINVYGYTF. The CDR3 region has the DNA TGTGCCAGCAGACAGGGAATTAATGTCTATGGCTACACCTTC.

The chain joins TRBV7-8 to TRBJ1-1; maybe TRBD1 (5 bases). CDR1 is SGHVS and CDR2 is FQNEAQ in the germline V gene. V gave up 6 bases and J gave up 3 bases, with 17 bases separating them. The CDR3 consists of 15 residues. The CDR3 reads CASRPRGVKHTEAFF. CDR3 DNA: TGTGCCAGCAGACCCCGGGGGGTTAAACACACTGAAGCTTTCTTT.

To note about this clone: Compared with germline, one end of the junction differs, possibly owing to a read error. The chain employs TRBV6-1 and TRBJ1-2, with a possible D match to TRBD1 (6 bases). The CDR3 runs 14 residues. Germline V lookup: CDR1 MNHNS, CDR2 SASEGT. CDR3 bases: TGTACCAGCAGTGATTTCGACAGGAACTATGGCTACACCTTC. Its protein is CTSSDFDRNYGYTF.

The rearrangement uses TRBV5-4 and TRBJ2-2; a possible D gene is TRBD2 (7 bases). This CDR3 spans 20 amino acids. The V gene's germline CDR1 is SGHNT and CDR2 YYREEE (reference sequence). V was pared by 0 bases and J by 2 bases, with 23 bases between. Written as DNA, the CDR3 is TGTGCCAGCAGCTTGGGTCGTGGGTATGCGGGGGCCCCAAACACCGGGGAGCTGTTTTTT. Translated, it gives CASSLGRGYAGAPNTGELFF. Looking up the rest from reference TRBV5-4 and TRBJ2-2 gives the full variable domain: ETGVTQSPTHLIKTRGQQVTLRCSSQSGHNTVSWYQQALGQGPQFIFQYYREEENGRGNFPPRFSGLQFPNYSSELNVNALELDDSALYLCASSLGRGYAGAPNTGELFFGEGSRLTVL.

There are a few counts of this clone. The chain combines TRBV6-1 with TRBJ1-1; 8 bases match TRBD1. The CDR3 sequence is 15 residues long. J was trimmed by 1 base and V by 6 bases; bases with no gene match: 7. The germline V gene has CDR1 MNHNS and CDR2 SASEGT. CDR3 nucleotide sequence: TGTGCCAGCAGAGACAGGGGAGGTGGGAACACTGAAGCTTTCTTT. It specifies CASRDRGGGNTEAFF.

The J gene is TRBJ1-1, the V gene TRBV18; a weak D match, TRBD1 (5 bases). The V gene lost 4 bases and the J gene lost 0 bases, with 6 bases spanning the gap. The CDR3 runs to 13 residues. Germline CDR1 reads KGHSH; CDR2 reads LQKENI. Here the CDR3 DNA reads TGTGCCAGCTCACAGGGGATGAACACTGAAGCTTTCTTT. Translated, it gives CASSQGMNTEAFF. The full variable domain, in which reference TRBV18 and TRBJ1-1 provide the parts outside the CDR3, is NAGVMQNPRHLVRRRGQEARLRCSPMKGHSHVYWYRQLPEEGLKFMVYLQKENIIDESGMPKERFSAEFPKEGPSILRIQQVVRGDSAAYFCASSQGMNTEAFFGQGTRLTVV.

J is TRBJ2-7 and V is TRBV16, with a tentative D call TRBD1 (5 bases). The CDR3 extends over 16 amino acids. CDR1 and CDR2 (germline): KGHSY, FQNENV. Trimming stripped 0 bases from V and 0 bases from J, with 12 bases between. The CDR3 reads CASSQSIQGLSYEQYF. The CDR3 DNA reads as TGTGCCAGCAGCCAATCTATCCAGGGCCTCTCCTACGAGCAGTACTTC.

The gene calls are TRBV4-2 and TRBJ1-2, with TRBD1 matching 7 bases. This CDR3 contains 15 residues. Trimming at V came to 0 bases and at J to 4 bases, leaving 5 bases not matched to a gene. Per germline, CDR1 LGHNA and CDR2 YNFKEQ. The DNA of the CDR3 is TGTGCCAGCAGCCAAGATCCCGGACAGGTCTATGGCTACACCTTC. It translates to CASSQDPGQVYGYTF.

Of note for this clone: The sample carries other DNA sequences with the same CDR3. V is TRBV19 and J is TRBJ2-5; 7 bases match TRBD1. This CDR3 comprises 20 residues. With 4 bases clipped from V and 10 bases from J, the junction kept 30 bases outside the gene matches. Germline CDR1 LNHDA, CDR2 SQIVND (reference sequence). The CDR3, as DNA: TGTGCCAGTAGTAGGGGGACAGCAATTACCCCTTTCCAACAAGAGACAAGCCAGTACTTC. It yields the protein CASSRGTAITPFQQETSQYF. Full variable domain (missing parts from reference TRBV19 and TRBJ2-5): DGGITQSPKYLFRKEGQNVTLSCEQNLNHDAMYWYRQDPGQGLRLIYYSQIVNDFQKGDIAEGYSVSREKKESFPLTVTSAQKNPTAFYLCASSRGTAITPFQQETSQYFGPGTRLLVL.

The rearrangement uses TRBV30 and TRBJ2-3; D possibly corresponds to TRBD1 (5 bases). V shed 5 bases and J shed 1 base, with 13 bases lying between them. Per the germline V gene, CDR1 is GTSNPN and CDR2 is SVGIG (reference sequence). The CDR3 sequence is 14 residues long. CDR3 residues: CAWAKGSGTDTQYF. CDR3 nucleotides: TGTGCCTGGGCGAAGGGGTCCGGCACAGATACGCAGTATTTT.

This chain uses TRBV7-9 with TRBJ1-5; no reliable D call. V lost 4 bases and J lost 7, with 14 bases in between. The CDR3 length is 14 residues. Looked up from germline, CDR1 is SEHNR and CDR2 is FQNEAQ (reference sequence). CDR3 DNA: TGTGCCAGCAGCTCTCCGGGGAGTGGGCAGCCCCAGCATTTT. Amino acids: CASSSPGSGQPQHF. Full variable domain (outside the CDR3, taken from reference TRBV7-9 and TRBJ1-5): DTGVSQNPRHKITKRGQNVTFRCDPISEHNRLYWYRQTLGQGPEFLTYFQNEAQLEKSRLLSDRFSAERPKGSFSTLEIQRTEQGDSAMYLCASSSPGSGQPQHFGDGTRLSIL.

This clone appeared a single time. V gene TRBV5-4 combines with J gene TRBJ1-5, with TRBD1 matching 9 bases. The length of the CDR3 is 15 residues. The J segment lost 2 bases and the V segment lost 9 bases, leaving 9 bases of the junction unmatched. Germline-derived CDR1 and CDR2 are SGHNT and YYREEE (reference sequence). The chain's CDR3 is CATGNGDRGNQPQHF. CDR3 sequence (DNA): TGTGCCACTGGAAATGGGGACAGGGGCAATCAGCCCCAGCATTTT. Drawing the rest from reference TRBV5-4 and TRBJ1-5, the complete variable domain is ETGVTQSPTHLIKTRGQQVTLRCSSQSGHNTVSWYQQALGQGPQFIFQYYREEENGRGNFPPRFSGLQFPNYSSELNVNALELDDSALYLCATGNGDRGNQPQHFGDGTRLSIL.

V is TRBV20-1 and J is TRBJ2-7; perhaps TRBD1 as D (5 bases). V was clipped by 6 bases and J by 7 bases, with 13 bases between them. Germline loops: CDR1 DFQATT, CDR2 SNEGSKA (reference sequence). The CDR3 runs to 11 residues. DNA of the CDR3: TGCAGTGCCTCACCTAGGGGAGAGCAGTACTTC. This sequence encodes CSASPRGEQYF.

In DNA form, the CDR3 reads TGTGCCAGCAGCGCCGTGACAGGGATTGAAGCTTTCTTT. Its translation: CASSAVTGIEAFF. The J gene is TRBJ1-1, the V gene TRBV5-6; 7 positions agree with TRBD1. The V and J ends lost 4 bases and 7 bases, in that order; junction bases with no gene match: 7. Germline V gene sequence: CDR1 SGHDT, CDR2 YYEEEE. The CDR3 sequence is 13 residues long.

In nucleotides, the CDR3 is TGCAGTGCTTGGACTTTAGGTGAGCAGTTCTTC. Residues: CSAWTLGEQFF. This chain joins TRBV20-1 and TRBJ2-1; TRBD2 might be the D (5 bases). The CDR3 runs to 11 residues. Germline V CDR1 and CDR2: DFQATT, SNEGSKA (reference sequence). The V end lost 5 bases, the J end lost 9 bases, and 11 bases lay between the germline ends.

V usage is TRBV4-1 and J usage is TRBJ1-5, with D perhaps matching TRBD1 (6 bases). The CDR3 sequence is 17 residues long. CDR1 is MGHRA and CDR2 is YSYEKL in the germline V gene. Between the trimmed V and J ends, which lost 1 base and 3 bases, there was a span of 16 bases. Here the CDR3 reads CASSQGAVRGTNQPQHF. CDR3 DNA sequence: TGCGCCAGCAGCCAAGGAGCGGTAAGGGGGACCAATCAGCCCCAGCATTTT.

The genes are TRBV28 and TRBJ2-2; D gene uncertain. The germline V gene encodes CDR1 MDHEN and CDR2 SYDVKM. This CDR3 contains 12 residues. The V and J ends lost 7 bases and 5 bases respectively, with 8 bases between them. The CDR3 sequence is CASTPPTGELFF. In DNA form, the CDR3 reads TGTGCCAGCACCCCCCCGACCGGGGAGCTGTTTTTT.

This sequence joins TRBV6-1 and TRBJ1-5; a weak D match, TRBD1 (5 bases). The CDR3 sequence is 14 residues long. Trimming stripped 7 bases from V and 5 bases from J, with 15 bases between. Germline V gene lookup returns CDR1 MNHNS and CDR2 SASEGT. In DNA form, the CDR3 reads TGTGCCAGCAAGTGGCCCGGCAGGGATCAGCCCCAGCATTTT. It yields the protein CASKWPGRDQPQHF.

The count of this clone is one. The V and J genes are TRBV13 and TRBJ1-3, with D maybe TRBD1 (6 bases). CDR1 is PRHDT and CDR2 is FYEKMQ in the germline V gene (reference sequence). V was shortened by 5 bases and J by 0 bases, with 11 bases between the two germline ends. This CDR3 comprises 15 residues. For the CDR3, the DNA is TGTGCCAGCAGCCCCCCGACAGGCTCTGGAAACACCATATATTTT. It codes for CASSPPTGSGNTIYF.

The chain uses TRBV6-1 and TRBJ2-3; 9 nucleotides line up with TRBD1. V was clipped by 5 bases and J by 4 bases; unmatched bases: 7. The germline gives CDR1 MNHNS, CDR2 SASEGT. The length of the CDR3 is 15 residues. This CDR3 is CASSSRQGDSDTQYF. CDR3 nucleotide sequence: TGTGCCAGCAGTTCCCGACAGGGGGATTCAGATACGCAGTATTTT.

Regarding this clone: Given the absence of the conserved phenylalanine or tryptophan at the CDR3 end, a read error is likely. The CDR3 nucleotides read TGTGCCAGCAGCTTAGACCCGAGGTCTCGGAGGAGGAACTATGGCTACACCCTC. The encoded protein is CASSLDPRSRRRNYGYTL. The V call is TRBV11-2, the J call TRBJ1-2; D is unresolved. CDR1 SGHAT and CDR2 FQNNGV come from the germline V gene. The CDR3 loop spans 18 amino acids. The V end was cut by 0 bases, the J end by 2 bases, with 19 bases between.